The 25 T cell receptor beta chains reported below all come from one sample, sequenced in a study of blood T cell repertoires in COVID-19. Data came from immunoSEQ multiplex PCR; TCRdb stores just in-frame clones and leaves some out. Of 350,000 to 450,000 clones listed, 80% to 90% are singletons. Sequenced sample: peripheral blood. The origin of the receptors is a woman in her sixties with COVID-19, enrolled during active disease.

J is TRBJ2-1 and V is TRBV27; 9 nucleotides agree with TRBD1. Germline loops: CDR1 MNHEY, CDR2 SMNVEV (reference sequence). V dropped 8 bases and J dropped 6; count of bases not matched to a gene: 11. The CDR3 totals 15 residues. CDR3: CASHAGTGYVNEQFF. CDR3 DNA sequence: TGTGCCAGCCACGCCGGGACAGGGTATGTCAATGAGCAGTTCTTC.

The chain couples TRBV24-1 to TRBJ2-1, with 10 nucleotides matching TRBD2. CDR1 and CDR2 from the germline V gene are KGHDR and SFDVKD. The CDR3 totals 15 residues. V gave up 7 bases and J gave up 4 bases; unmatched junction bases: 6. CDR3 DNA: TGTGCCACCAGCGACGAGCGGGGGGGGTACAATGAGCAGTTCTTC. Amino acids: CATSDERGGYNEQFF.

V usage is TRBV5-4 and J usage is TRBJ1-1, with TRBD1 as a possible D gene (6 bases). The CDR3 is made up of 13 amino acids. In germline, CDR1 is SGHNT, CDR2 YYREEE (reference sequence). Trimming removed 4 bases at V and 3 bases at J, with 10 bases between. The CDR3 DNA reads as TGTGCCAGCAGCATGGACAGAGACACTGAAGCTTTCTTT. Its translation: CASSMDRDTEAFF.

V usage is TRBV5-5 and J usage is TRBJ2-7; TRBD2 matches at 9 bases. This CDR3 spans 13 amino acids. The V gene end was trimmed by 5 bases and the J gene end by 3 bases; junction bases not matched to a gene: 3. The germline V gene has CDR1 SGHKS and CDR2 YYEKEE (reference sequence). For the CDR3, the DNA is TGTGCCAGCAGGGCGGGGGGGTTCTACGAGCAGTACTTC. It translates to CASRAGGFYEQYF.

The chain has TRBV7-2 and TRBJ2-5; D perhaps matches TRBD2 (5 bases). CDR1 and CDR2 from the germline V gene are SGHTA and FQGNSA. Trimming cost V 5 bases and J 4 bases, with 8 bases left between them. CDR3 length equals 12 residues. The CDR3 DNA is TGTGCCAGCAGCCAGAGCGGAGAGACCCAGTACTTC. Translating it yields CASSQSGETQYF. Full variable domain (outside the CDR3, taken from reference TRBV7-2 and TRBJ2-5): GAGVSQSPSNKVTEKGKDVELRCDPISGHTALYWYRQSLGQGLEFLIYFQGNSAPDKSGLPSDRFSAERTGGSVSTLTIQRTQQEDSAVYLCASSQSGETQYFGPGTRLLVL.

This clone was counted a few times. The chain combines TRBV15 with TRBJ1-4; 9 nucleotides align to TRBD1. CDR3 length: 15 residues. CDR1 and CDR2 (germline): LNHNV, YYDKDF (reference sequence). V gave up 0 bases and J gave up 5 bases; unmatched junction bases: 1. CDR3 DNA: TGTGCCACCAGCAGAGACGACAGGGGGAATGAAAAACTGTTTTTT. Amino acid sequence: CATSRDDRGNEKLFF.

CDR3 bases: TGTGCCAGCAGCTTAACGAGGACAGGGGGCAGTGAAAAACTGTTTTTT. Its translation is CASSLTRTGGSEKLFF. The chain combines TRBV7-2 with TRBJ1-4; the match to TRBD1 covers 11 bases. Looked up from germline, CDR1 is SGHTA and CDR2 is FQGNSA. The J segment lost 7 bases and the V segment lost 2 bases, leaving 6 bases of the junction unmatched. This CDR3 region has 16 residues.

The V gene is TRBV19, the J gene TRBJ1-1; D gene uncertain. Trimming left V 6 bases short and J 1 base short, with 15 bases between. This CDR3 is built from 15 residues. Germline lookup yields CDR1 LNHDA and CDR2 SQIVND (reference sequence). The CDR3 region has the DNA TGTGCCAGTAGGAGCGGACGGGTTCGGAACACTGAAGCTTTCTTT. Its protein product is CASRSGRVRNTEAFF.

V is TRBV19 and J is TRBJ1-6; 7 bases are shared with TRBD1. With 6 bases clipped from V and 8 bases from J, the junction kept 7 bases outside the gene matches. The germline V gene encodes CDR1 LNHDA and CDR2 SQIVND (reference sequence). The CDR3 is made up of 14 amino acids. The DNA for the CDR3 is TGTGCCAGTAGCGGACAGGTCTCGGATTCACCCCTCCACTTT. It specifies CASSGQVSDSPLHF.

V and J are TRBV10-2 and TRBJ2-3; 8 bases agree with TRBD2. Germline V lookup: CDR1 WSHSY, CDR2 SAAADI. J lost 4 bases, V lost 1 base, and 7 bases had no gene match. The CDR3 spans 16 residues. The CDR3: CASSEWSGGPADTQYF. For the CDR3, the DNA is TGCGCCAGCAGTGAGTGGAGCGGGGGCCCCGCAGATACGCAGTATTTT.

The chain employs TRBV5-6 and TRBJ2-7; D is uncertain. The CDR3 is 12 residues long. Trimming stripped 2 bases from V and 6 bases from J, with 9 bases between. Germline CDR1 reads SGHDT; CDR2 reads YYEEEE. DNA of the CDR3: TGTGCCAGCAGCTTCGATCGCGCCGAGCAGTACTTC. Protein sequence: CASSFDRAEQYF.

V is TRBV7-9 and J is TRBJ2-5; weak D call: TRBD1 (5 bases). Trimming stripped 8 bases from V and 3 bases from J, with 13 bases between. The CDR3 is made up of 13 amino acids. Germline loops: CDR1 SEHNR, CDR2 FQNEAQ (reference sequence). CDR3 sequence (DNA): TGTGCCAGCCAGTCCGCAGGGAAAGAGACCCAGTACTTC. This sequence encodes CASQSAGKETQYF.

The gene calls are TRBV3-1 (or the pseudogene TRBV3-2) and TRBJ2-7; 10 nucleotides align to TRBD1. The CDR3 contains 16 residues. The germline V gene has CDR1 LGHDT and CDR2 YNNKEL (reference sequence). The J segment lost 3 bases and the V segment lost 4 bases, leaving 9 bases of the junction unmatched. CDR3 sequence: CASSPPGQGKGYEQYF. The CDR3 DNA sequence: TGTGCCAGCAGCCCCCCGGGACAGGGGAAAGGCTACGAGCAGTACTTC.

V and J are TRBV4-3 and TRBJ2-7; 12 bases match TRBD1. There are 20 residues in the CDR3. Germline V lookup: CDR1 LGHNA, CDR2 YSLEER. J gave up 1 base and V 0 bases, and 13 bases lay outside the gene matches. CDR3 residues: CASSQDLGTGGVAPSYEQYF. The CDR3 DNA reads TGCGCCAGCAGCCAAGATCTGGGGACAGGGGGCGTTGCCCCTTCCTACGAGCAGTACTTC.

The genes are TRBV12-5 and TRBJ2-5; D might be TRBD2 (5 bases). The CDR3 has 14 residues. In germline, CDR1 is LGHNT, CDR2 FRNRAP. The V end lost 6 bases, the J end lost 2 bases, and 13 bases lay between the germline ends. The CDR3 nucleotides read TGTGCTAGTGGGGAGGAGCCCGCTCAAGAGACCCAGTACTTC. Amino acids: CASGEEPAQETQYF.

This clone was picked up a small number of times. This chain connects TRBV11-2 to TRBJ2-7, with TRBD1 as a possible D gene (6 bases). Trimming removed 6 bases from V and 7 bases from J, with 19 bases in between. This CDR3 is built from 14 residues. Germline V gene sequence: CDR1 SGHAT, CDR2 FQNNGV. This CDR3 is CASRQTDRYLEQYF. For the CDR3, the DNA is TGTGCCAGCAGACAAACTGACAGGTATTTGGAGCAGTACTTC.

V gene TRBV28 combines with J gene TRBJ2-2; 9 positions match TRBD1. The CDR3 runs 16 residues. Germline V lookup: CDR1 MDHEN, CDR2 SYDVKM. Trimming removed 3 bases from V and 4 bases from J; junction bases left unmatched: 6. The CDR3 bases are TGTGCCAGCAGTTTTCCTGGACAGGGGTTCACCGGGGAGCTGTTTTTT. Encoded protein: CASSFPGQGFTGELFF.

The chain employs TRBV5-1 and TRBJ2-2, with 14 bases fitting TRBD2. CDR1 and CDR2 from the germline V gene are SGHRS and YFSETQ. Losses at the gene ends were 4 bases for V and 0 bases for J; bases not matched to a gene: 2. The CDR3 runs 17 residues. CDR3 sequence reads: CASSPGLAGANTGELFF. In nucleotides, the CDR3 is TGCGCCAGCAGCCCGGGACTAGCGGGGGCGAACACCGGGGAGCTGTTTTTT.

This clone appeared a single time. This chain connects TRBV7-3 to TRBJ2-1; 11 positions agree with TRBD2. Germline trimming cut 3 bases from V and 4 bases from J; bases unmatched to any gene: 2. Germline V lookup: CDR1 SGHTA, CDR2 FQGTGA. This CDR3 has 15 residues. The CDR3 loop reads CASSLGTSGYNEQFF. The CDR3 DNA sequence: TGTGCCAGCAGCTTGGGGACTAGCGGTTACAATGAGCAGTTCTTC.

This clone was observed a single time. This chain connects TRBV2 to TRBJ2-2, with TRBD1 as a possible D gene (6 bases). Germline CDR1 SNHLY, CDR2 FYNNEI. There are 14 residues in the CDR3. V was shortened by 7 bases and J by 5 bases, with 14 bases between the two germline ends. The CDR3 DNA follows: TGTGCCAGCATCTCAGGGGTAAAGACCGGGGAGCTGTTTTTT. Translation: CASISGVKTGELFF.

The chain combines TRBV5-1 with TRBJ1-2; 7 bases line up with TRBD1. Looked up from germline, CDR1 is SGHRS and CDR2 is YFSETQ. The CDR3 is 13 amino acids. The J segment lost 2 bases and the V segment lost 4 bases, leaving 2 bases of the junction unmatched. CDR3 in amino acids: CASSTGANYGYTF. In DNA form, the CDR3 reads TGCGCCAGCAGCACAGGGGCCAACTATGGCTACACCTTC.

The rearrangement joins TRBV7-6 to TRBJ1-4, with D possibly TRBD1 on 6 matching bases. CDR1 is SGHVS, CDR2 FNYEAQ, per germline. V was pared by 4 bases and J by 6 bases, with 21 bases between. There are 17 residues in the CDR3. The CDR3 DNA reads TGTGCCAGCAGCTCCCAGGGGAGTACTTCGGTCGATGAAAAACTGTTTTTT. This translates into CASSSQGSTSVDEKLFF.

The J gene is TRBJ2-5, the V gene TRBV15; 8 bases agree with TRBD2. CDR1 and CDR2 from the germline V gene are LNHNV and YYDKDF (reference sequence). The trim removed 4 bases at V and 0 bases at J, leaving 1 base unmatched. The CDR3 totals 14 residues. The chain's CDR3 is CATSTGGYQETQYF. CDR3 DNA sequence: TGTGCCACCAGCACGGGGGGGTACCAAGAGACCCAGTACTTC.

This clone occurred a few times. The V call is TRBV27, the J call TRBJ2-7, with TRBD1 matching 9 bases. Germline trimming cut 3 bases from V and 4 bases from J; bases unmatched to any gene: 7. The CDR3 sequence is 15 residues long. Per the germline V gene, CDR1 is MNHEY and CDR2 is SMNVEV (reference sequence). The DNA of the CDR3 is TGTGCCAGCAGTTTTTCCGGGACAGGGAATTACGAGCAGTACTTC. The encoded protein is CASSFSGTGNYEQYF.

This rearrangement joins TRBV18 to TRBJ1-1, with 9 bases that match TRBD1. Trimming cost V 6 bases and J 7 bases; bases outside gene matches: 15. The CDR3 extends over 16 amino acids. Germline CDR1 and CDR2: KGHSH and LQKENI. CDR3 coding DNA: TGTGCCAGCTCGGACAGAGGGACAGGGTCGGGTAGTGAAGCTTTCTTT. It encodes CASSDRGTGSGSEAFF.